This record looks at one T cell receptor beta chain sequence and its context. Its antigen is currently unknown. Some clones are missing from TCRdb's copy, which holds only in-frame ones; the method was immunoSEQ multiplex PCR. This table has some 45,000 clones, about 93% appearing once. This sample was included in a study of cytomegalovirus exposure and HLA in healthy donors. Study observations and caveats: In vitro testing confirmed a few CMV-associated chains as specific for CMV antigens. Most TCR sequences showed up rarely, but some public TCRs showed up in many donors. Overall, around 160 TCR beta chains were annotated as cytomegalovirus-associated. Published work reported that the classifier diagnosed cytomegalovirus status with high specificity and sensitivity.

There are 16 residues in the CDR3. J was trimmed by 2 bases and V by 8 bases; bases with no gene match: 12. Germline CDR1 and CDR2: MDHEN and SYDVKM. Sequencing was performed on PBMCs. This rearrangement joins TRBV28 to TRBJ2-1, with 7 positions matching TRBD2. The clonotype originates from a man between 18 and 29 years old in good health and CMV-seronegative. The CDR3 is CASFEGGRAAYNEQFF. The CDR3 DNA reads TGTGCCAGCTTTGAGGGAGGGAGGGCCGCCTACAATGAGCAGTTCTTC.